These 21 T cell receptor beta chains were sequenced from one sample in a study of T cell repertoires in cytomegalovirus infection. TCRdb reprocessed the reads with MiXCR, giving one entry per CDR3 protein. Of some 940,000 distinct CDR3 sequences in the sample, approximately 33% are singletons; the top ten hold around 15%. Antigens for these TCRs are unknown. The sample here was cultured CD8+ T cells from PBMCs, taken from culture after CMV antigen stimulation. All receptors derive from a human donor in good health (CMV status not recorded). Some clones in this sample may be carry-over from other donors' samples.

In this sample, this clonotype turned up a few times. CDR3 loop: CASTSRTKETQYF. DNA for the CDR3: TGTGCCAGCACCTCCCGGACTAAAGAGACCCAGTACTTC. V and J are TRBV7-9 and TRBJ2-5; TRBD2 is a possible D gene (6 bases). V lost 7 bases, J lost 3 bases, and 12 bases lay in between. CDR1 and CDR2 from the germline V gene are SEHNR and FQNEAQ (reference sequence). This CDR3 comprises 13 residues.

This clonotype came up a few times. The chain couples TRBV7-6 to TRBJ2-1; 7 bases line up with TRBD1. V shed 3 bases, J shed 6 bases, and the junction held 14 bases outside the gene matches. The germline V gene has CDR1 SGHVS and CDR2 FNYEAQ. This CDR3 is built from 17 residues. In DNA form, the CDR3 reads TGTGCCAGCAGCTTCTTCTATGGGACAGTCGGTGGCAATGAGCAGTTCTTC. Translated: CASSFFYGTVGGNEQFF.

The V gene is TRBV5-5, the J gene TRBJ1-2; D is unresolved. Germline CDR1 reads SGHKS; CDR2 reads YYEKEE (reference sequence). V shed 5 bases and J shed 3 bases, with 8 bases lying between them. The CDR3 contains 12 residues. The CDR3 region is CASRWEDYGYTF. CDR3 DNA sequence: TGTGCCAGCAGGTGGGAGGACTATGGCTACACCTTC.

The chain recombines TRBV7-8 with TRBJ2-1; no clear D gene. Trimming pared 1 base from V and 0 bases from J, leaving 7 bases between. The CDR3 runs to 15 residues. The V gene's germline CDR1 is SGHVS and CDR2 FQNEAQ. The CDR3 DNA follows: TGTGCCAGCAGCTTAGAGTGGGTCTCCTACAATGAGCAGTTCTTC. Its protein product is CASSLEWVSYNEQFF.

The chain uses TRBV6-5 and TRBJ2-7; 7 positions match TRBD1. The V and J ends lost 1 base and 3 bases, in that order; junction bases with no gene match: 6. Germline V gene data show CDR1 as MNHEY and CDR2 as SVGAGI. The CDR3 spans 15 residues. The CDR3 protein is CASSYFDRVGYEQYF. DNA for the CDR3: TGTGCCAGCAGTTACTTCGACAGGGTAGGCTACGAGCAGTACTTC.

The rearrangement joins TRBV7-2 to TRBJ1-6; 8 bases agree with TRBD1. Trimming removed 5 bases from V and 6 bases from J; junction bases left unmatched: 6. The CDR3 covers 15 residues. Germline V gene data show CDR1 as SGHTA and CDR2 as FQGNSA. CDR3 residues: CASSQPRGLNSPLHF. CDR3 in DNA: TGTGCCAGCAGCCAGCCCAGGGGGCTTAATTCACCCCTCCACTTT.

The rearrangement joins TRBV27 to TRBJ1-5, with a tentative D call TRBD1 (5 bases). In germline, CDR1 is MNHEY, CDR2 SMNVEV (reference sequence). The CDR3 extends over 16 amino acids. V lost 5 bases to trimming and J lost 0 bases, with 14 bases between them. The CDR3 DNA sequence: TGTGCCAGCAGTAACTCCGGGGCATCTAGCAATCAGCCCCAGCATTTT. Translation: CASSNSGASSNQPQHF.

The table lists this clonotype with a few counts. The genes are TRBV24-1 and TRBJ1-1; 9 bases are a match to TRBD1. CDR1 is KGHDR and CDR2 is SFDVKD in the germline V gene. CDR3 length: 14 amino acids. Losses at the gene ends were 3 bases for V and 3 bases for J; bases not matched to a gene: 1. CDR3 sequence reads: CATSDHRGHTEAFF. As DNA, the CDR3 is TGTGCCACCAGTGATCACAGGGGGCACACTGAAGCTTTCTTT.

The chain couples TRBV9 to TRBJ2-5, with 12 bases identical to TRBD2. CDR1 and CDR2 from the germline V gene are SGDLS and YYNGEE. The junction had 4 bases not matched to a gene; V was cut back by 0 bases and J by 4 bases. CDR3 length: 16 residues. The CDR3: CASSVELAGGLETQYF. CDR3 in DNA: TGTGCCAGCAGCGTAGAGCTAGCGGGGGGGCTAGAGACCCAGTACTTC.

The V and J genes are TRBV7-6 and TRBJ2-1; tentatively, D is TRBD2 (6 bases). CDR3 length: 19 residues. Trimming stripped 2 bases from V and 5 bases from J, with 25 bases between. Germline-derived CDR1 and CDR2 are SGHVS and FNYEAQ. CDR3 nucleotide sequence: TGTGCCAGCAGCTTAACCCCCCTATTCCGGGACTCGGAGAACAATGAGCAGTTCTTC. As protein: CASSLTPLFRDSENNEQFF.

This rearrangement joins TRBV7-9 to TRBJ1-1, with D possibly TRBD1 on 6 matching bases. V dropped 0 bases and J dropped 1 base, with 12 bases sitting between them. The CDR3 contains 16 residues. Germline V lookup: CDR1 SEHNR, CDR2 FQNEAQ (reference sequence). The CDR3 is CASSLAGQITNTEAFF. CDR3 DNA: TGTGCCAGCAGCTTAGCTGGACAGATTACGAACACTGAAGCTTTCTTT.

This clonotype was seen a few times. The chain joins TRBV6-2 or TRBV6-3 to TRBJ2-7, with D possibly matching TRBD2 (6 bases). Germline CDR1 reads MNHEY; CDR2 reads SVGEGT. The CDR3 consists of 17 residues. Trimming cost V 5 bases and J 2 bases, with 22 bases left between them. The CDR3 nucleotides read TGTGCCAGCAGTATTCCCCGGGGGTCATTGGCCCCCTACGAGCAGTACGTC. The encoded protein is CASSIPRGSLAPYEQYV.

This chain uses TRBV6-2 or TRBV6-3 with TRBJ2-5, with D perhaps matching TRBD1 (5 bases). This CDR3 has 16 residues. Germline V lookup: CDR1 MNHEY, CDR2 SVGEGT. Between the trimmed V and J ends, which lost 5 bases and 1 base, there was a span of 17 bases. CDR3 bases: TGTGCCAGCAGTACCCCAAAAAACAGGTTCCAAGAGACCCAGTACTTC. Protein product: CASSTPKNRFQETQYF.

This clonotype has a handful of counts. The chain combines TRBV19 with TRBJ1-1, with no clear D. Germline CDR1 is LNHDA and CDR2 is SQIVND (reference sequence). V dropped 5 bases and J dropped 4 bases, with 11 bases sitting between them. The CDR3 covers 13 residues. The CDR3 coding sequence is TGTGCCAGTAGTCCCTCCATTGGCACTGAAGCTTTCTTT. Translated: CASSPSIGTEAFF.

The V gene is TRBV7-9, the J gene TRBJ2-7; D remains ambiguous. The CDR3 runs 14 residues. Germline V gene data show CDR1 as SEHNR and CDR2 as FQNEAQ (reference sequence). Trimming left V 5 bases short and J 2 bases short, with 13 bases between. The CDR3 region is CASSPEDLPYEQYF. The CDR3 DNA follows: TGTGCCAGCAGCCCTGAGGATCTCCCCTACGAGCAGTACTTC.

The sample holds a few counts of this clonotype. J is TRBJ1-2 and V is TRBV6-5, with D unclear. V lost 0 bases and J lost 0, with 8 bases in between. Germline values: CDR1 MNHEY, CDR2 SVGAGI. The CDR3 runs to 15 residues. The CDR3: CASSYSGNTNYGYTF. The CDR3 DNA is TGTGCCAGCAGTTACTCGGGGAATACTAACTATGGCTACACCTTC.

The chain links TRBV7-6 to TRBJ1-5, with TRBD1 identical over 7 bases. The CDR3 has 15 residues. The trim removed 5 bases at V and 4 bases at J, leaving 8 bases unmatched. Germline V gene sequence: CDR1 SGHVS, CDR2 FNYEAQ. The CDR3 region is CASSARDSLNQPQHF. The CDR3 nucleotides read TGTGCCAGCAGCGCCCGGGACAGTCTGAATCAGCCCCAGCATTTT.

This clonotype was detected many times. The V gene is TRBV7-8, the J gene TRBJ2-1, with unresolved D. Germline CDR1 and CDR2: SGHVS and FQNEAQ. This CDR3 comprises 15 residues. The V end lost 4 bases, the J end lost 0 bases, and 10 bases lay between the germline ends. DNA of the CDR3: TGTGCCAGCAGCTCACCCCAGAGCTCCTACAATGAGCAGTTCTTC. Translated: CASSSPQSSYNEQFF. The variable domain in full, with the rest retrieved from reference TRBV7-8 and TRBJ2-1, is GAGVSQSPRYKVAKRGQDVALRCDPISGHVSLFWYQQALGQGPEFLTYFQNEAQLDKSGLPSDRFFAERPEGSVSTLKIQRTQQEDSAVYLCASSSPQSSYNEQFFGPGTRLTVL.

This clonotype turned up a few times. The chain has TRBV4-1 and TRBJ1-2, with 8 bases lining up with TRBD1. Germline-derived CDR1 and CDR2 are MGHRA and YSYEKL. The V segment lost 0 bases and the J segment 6 bases; nucleotides outside the gene matches: 9. The CDR3 loop spans 16 amino acids. DNA of the CDR3: TGCGCCAGCAGCCAAGACGGGCCCAGGGGGCAGGATGGCTACACCTTC. It is translated as CASSQDGPRGQDGYTF.

The rearrangement joins TRBV7-9 to TRBJ2-5; 8 bases match TRBD2. Germline V gene lookup returns CDR1 SEHNR and CDR2 FQNEAQ (reference sequence). The CDR3 loop spans 15 amino acids. V shed 6 bases and J 5 bases; nucleotides not matched to a gene: 11. As DNA, the CDR3 is TGTGCCAGCAGTCCGCCCGGGGGGGGCTGGGAGACCCAGTACTTC. This translates into CASSPPGGGWETQYF.

This clonotype was observed a few times. The V and J genes are TRBV7-8 and TRBJ2-3; maybe TRBD2 (6 bases). Trimming shortened V by 2 bases and J by 8 bases, and 26 bases separated the two germline ends. Germline CDR1 and CDR2: SGHVS and FQNEAQ. The CDR3 has 18 residues. CDR3 DNA sequence: TGTGCCAGCAGCTTAAGGTCGTCAGCGGGCCGCCCAGAGGTTACGCAGTATTTT. Protein: CASSLRSSAGRPEVTQYF.